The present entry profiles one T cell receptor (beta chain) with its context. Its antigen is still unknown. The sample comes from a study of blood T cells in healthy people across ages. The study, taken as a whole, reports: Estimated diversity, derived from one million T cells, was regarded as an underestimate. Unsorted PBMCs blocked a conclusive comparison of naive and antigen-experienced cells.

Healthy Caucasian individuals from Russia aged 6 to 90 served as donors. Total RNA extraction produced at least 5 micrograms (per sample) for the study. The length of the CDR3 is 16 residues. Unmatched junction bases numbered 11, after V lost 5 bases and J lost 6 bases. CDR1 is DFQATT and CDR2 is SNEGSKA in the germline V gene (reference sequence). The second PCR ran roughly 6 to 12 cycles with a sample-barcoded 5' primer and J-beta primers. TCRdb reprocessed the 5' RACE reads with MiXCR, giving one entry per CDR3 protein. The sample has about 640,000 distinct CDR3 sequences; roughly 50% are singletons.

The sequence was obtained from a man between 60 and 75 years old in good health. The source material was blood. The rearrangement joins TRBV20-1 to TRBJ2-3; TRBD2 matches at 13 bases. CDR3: CSAFNPGLAGRDTQYF. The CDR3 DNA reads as TGCAGTGCTTTCAATCCGGGACTAGCGGGACGGGATACGCAGTATTTT.